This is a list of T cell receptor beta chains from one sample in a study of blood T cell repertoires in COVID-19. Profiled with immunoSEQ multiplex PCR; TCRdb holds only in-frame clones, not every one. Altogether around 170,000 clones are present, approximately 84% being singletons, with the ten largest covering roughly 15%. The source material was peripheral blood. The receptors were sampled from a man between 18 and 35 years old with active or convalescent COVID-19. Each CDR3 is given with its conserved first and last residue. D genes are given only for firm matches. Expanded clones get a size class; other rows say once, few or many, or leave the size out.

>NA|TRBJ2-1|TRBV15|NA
CATSNFGGYNEQFF
TGTGCCACCAGCAATTTTGGGGGGTACAATGAGCAGTTCTTC
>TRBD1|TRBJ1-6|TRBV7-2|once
CASSLGQGLNSPLHF
TGTGCCAGCAGCTTAGGACAGGGCCTTAATTCACCCCTCCACTTT
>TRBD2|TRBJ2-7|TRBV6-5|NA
CASSSGTSLTYEQYF
TGTGCCAGCAGTTCCGGGACTAGTCTTACTTACGAGCAGTACTTC
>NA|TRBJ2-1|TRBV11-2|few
CASSLDQGGGRNEQFF
TGTGCCAGCAGCTTAGATCAAGGCGGGGGCAGGAATGAGCAGTTCTTC
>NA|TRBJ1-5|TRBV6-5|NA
CASSRIGNQPQHF
TGTGCCAGCAGTAGGATCGGGAATCAGCCCCAGCATTTT
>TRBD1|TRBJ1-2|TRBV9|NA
CASSQDRNYGYTF
TGTGCCAGCAGCCAGGACAGGAACTATGGCTACACCTTC
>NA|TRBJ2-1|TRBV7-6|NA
CASSLAEEGAGNEQFF
TGTGCCAGCAGCTTAGCGGAGGAGGGGGCGGGGAATGAGCAGTTCTTC
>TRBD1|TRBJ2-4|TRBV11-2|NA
CASSTSLGQGDYIQYF
TGTGCCAGCAGCACCAGCTTGGGACAGGGGGATTACATTCAGTACTTC
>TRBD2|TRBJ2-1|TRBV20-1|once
CSASTSGTQFF
TGCAGTGCTTCGACTAGCGGGACGCAGTTCTTC
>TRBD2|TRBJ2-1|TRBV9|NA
CASSYGTSGSSYNEQFF
TGTGCCAGCAGCTACGGGACTAGCGGGAGCTCCTACAATGAGCAGTTCTTC
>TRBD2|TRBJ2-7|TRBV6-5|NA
CASEGGTSGRTRQYF
TGTGCCAGCGAAGGAGGGACTAGCGGGAGAACAAGGCAGTACTTC
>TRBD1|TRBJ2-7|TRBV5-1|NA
CASSRTGSLSYEQYF
TGCGCCAGCAGCCGGACAGGAAGCTTGAGCTACGAGCAGTACTTC
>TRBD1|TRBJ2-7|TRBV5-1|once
CASSLGDRAHEQYF
TGCGCCAGCAGCTTGGGGGACAGGGCTCACGAGCAGTACTTC
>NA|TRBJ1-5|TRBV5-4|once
CASSLGLYSNQPQHF
TGTGCCAGCAGCTTAGGACTGTATAGCAATCAGCCCCAGCATTTT
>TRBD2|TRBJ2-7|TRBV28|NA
CASSLFLAETYEQYF
TGTGCCAGCAGTTTATTCCTAGCGGAGACTTACGAGCAGTACTTC
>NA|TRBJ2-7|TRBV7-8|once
CASSLISDSPYEQYF
TGTGCCAGCAGCTTAATATCGGACAGTCCCTACGAGCAGTACTTC
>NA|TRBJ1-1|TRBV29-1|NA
CSVEVRRTGAFF
TGCAGCGTTGAAGTGAGGAGAACGGGAGCTTTCTTT
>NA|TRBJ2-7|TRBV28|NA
CASSSTRYEQYF
TGTGCCAGCAGTTCGACTAGGTACGAGCAGTACTTC
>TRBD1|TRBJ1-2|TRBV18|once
CASSPDREYGYTF
TGTGCCAGCTCACCGGACAGGGAATATGGCTACACCTTC
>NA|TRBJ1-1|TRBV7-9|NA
CASSLASEAFF
TGTGCCAGCAGCTTAGCCTCTGAAGCTTTCTTT
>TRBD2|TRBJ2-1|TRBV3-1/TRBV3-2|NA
CASSQDASGHNEQFF
TGTGCCAGCAGCCAAGATGCTAGCGGACACAATGAGCAGTTCTTC
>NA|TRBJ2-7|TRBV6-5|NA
CASSSYRVPYEQYF
TGTGCCAGCAGTTCGTACAGGGTCCCCTACGAGCAGTACTTC
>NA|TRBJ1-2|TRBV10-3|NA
CAISEGLLEDGYTF
TGTGCCATCAGTGAGGGGCTACTAGAGGATGGCTACACCTTC
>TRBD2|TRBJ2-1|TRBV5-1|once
CASSRLAASGAYNEQFF
TGCGCCAGCAGCCGCCTGGCGGCTAGCGGAGCCTACAATGAGCAGTTCTTC
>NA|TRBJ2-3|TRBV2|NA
CASKEFSAITDTQYF
TGTGCCAGCAAGGAGTTTAGCGCAATCACAGATACGCAGTATTTT
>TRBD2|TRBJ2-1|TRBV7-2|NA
CASSLGGLAEVMNEQFF
TGTGCCAGCAGCTTAGGGGGCCTAGCGGAGGTGATGAATGAGCAGTTCTTC
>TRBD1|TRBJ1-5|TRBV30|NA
CAWRQGKGQPQHF
TGTGCCTGGAGACAGGGGAAAGGACAGCCCCAGCATTTT
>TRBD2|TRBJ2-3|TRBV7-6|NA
CASSPRLAGITDTQYF
TGTGCCAGCAGCCCCCGACTAGCGGGAATAACAGATACGCAGTATTTT
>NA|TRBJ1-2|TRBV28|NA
CASTFEPQNYGYTF
TGTGCCAGCACCTTCGAGCCTCAAAACTATGGCTACACCTTC
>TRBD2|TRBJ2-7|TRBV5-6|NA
CASSLFPQGTSEQYF
TGTGCCAGCAGCTTGTTCCCTCAGGGGACTAGCGAGCAGTACTTC
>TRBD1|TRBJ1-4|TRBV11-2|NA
CASSLAGGTNEKLFF
TGTGCCAGCAGCTTAGCAGGGGGCACTAATGAAAAACTGTTTTTT
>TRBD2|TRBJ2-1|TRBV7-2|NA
CASSEGPSGRAGEQFF
TGTGCCAGCAGCGAGGGCCCTAGCGGGAGGGCCGGTGAGCAGTTCTTC
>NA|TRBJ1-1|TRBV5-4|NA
CASSLPQGRTEAFF
TGTGCCAGCAGCTTGCCTCAGGGTCGTACTGAAGCTTTCTTT
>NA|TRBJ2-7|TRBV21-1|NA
CASSKPRGGSYEQYF
TGTGCCAGCAGCAAACCCCGGGGGGGAAGCTACGAGCAGTACTTC
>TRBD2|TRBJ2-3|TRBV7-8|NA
CASSFDPGLASTDTQYF
TGTGCCAGCAGCTTCGACCCGGGACTAGCGAGCACAGATACGCAGTATTTT
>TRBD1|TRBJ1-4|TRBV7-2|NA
CASSPRQGATNEKLFF
TGTGCCAGCAGCCCTCGACAGGGCGCAACTAATGAAAAACTGTTTTTT
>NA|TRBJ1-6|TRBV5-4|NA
CASSPQGIRSPLHF
TGTGCCAGCAGCCCCCAGGGTATAAGGTCACCCCTCCACTTT
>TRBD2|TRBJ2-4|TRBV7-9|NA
CASSLVGLGKNIQYF
TGTGCCAGCAGCTTAGTGGGACTAGGAAAAAACATTCAGTACTTC
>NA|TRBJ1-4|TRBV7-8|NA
CASSLIGFGEKLFF
TGTGCCAGCAGCTTAATCGGGTTTGGGGAAAAACTGTTTTTT
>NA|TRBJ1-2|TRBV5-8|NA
CASSLPGLIYGYTF
TGTGCCAGCAGCTTACCAGGTCTTATCTATGGCTACACCTTC
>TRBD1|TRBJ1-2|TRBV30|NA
CAWSVLGGTAYGYTF
TGTGCCTGGAGTGTATTAGGGGGGACAGCCTATGGCTACACCTTC
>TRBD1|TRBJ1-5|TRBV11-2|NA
CASSFTGENQPQHF
TGTGCCAGCAGCTTTACAGGGGAAAATCAGCCCCAGCATTTT
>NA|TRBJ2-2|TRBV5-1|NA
CASSLGQNTNTGELFF
TGCGCCAGCAGCTTGGGGCAAAATACGAACACCGGGGAGCTGTTTTTT
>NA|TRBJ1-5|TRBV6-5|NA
CASSYRTVNSNQPQHF
TGTGCCAGCAGTTACCGGACAGTTAATAGCAATCAGCCCCAGCATTTT
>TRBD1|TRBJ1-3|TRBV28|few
CASSPPTGGFSGNTIYF
TGTGCCAGCAGTCCCCCGACAGGGGGCTTCTCTGGAAACACCATATATTTT
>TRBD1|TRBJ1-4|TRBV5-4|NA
CASSPGQGAEKLFF
TGTGCCAGCAGCCCTGGACAGGGGGCTGAAAAACTGTTTTTT
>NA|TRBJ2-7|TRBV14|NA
CASSSLVVYEQYF
TGTGCCAGCAGCTCCCTCGTCGTCTACGAGCAGTACTTC
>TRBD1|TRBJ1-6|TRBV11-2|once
CASSLGTGGYSPLHF
TGTGCCAGCAGCTTAGGGACAGGGGGGTATTCACCCCTCCACTTT
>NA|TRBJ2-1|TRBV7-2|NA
CASSPRDNEQFF
TGTGCCAGCAGCCCCCGGGACAATGAGCAGTTCTTC
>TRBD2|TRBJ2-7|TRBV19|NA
CASSSGRAYEQYF
TGTGCCAGTAGTAGCGGGAGGGCCTACGAGCAGTACTTC
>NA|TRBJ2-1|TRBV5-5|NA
CASSRGTSDYYNEQFF
TGTGCCAGCAGCCGGGGGACTTCCGACTACTACAATGAGCAGTTCTTC
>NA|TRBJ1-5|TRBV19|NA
CASRIKGDNRPNHPRYSNQPQHF
TGTGCCAGTAGAATAAAAGGGGACAATAGACCGAACCACCCTCGGTATAGCAATCAGCCCCAGCATTTT
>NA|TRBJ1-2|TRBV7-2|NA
CASSLTSAGNYGYTF
TGTGCCAGCAGCTTAACTAGCGCGGGTAACTATGGCTACACCTTC
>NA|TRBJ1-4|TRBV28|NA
CASRGIAGELFF
TGTGCCAGCAGAGGAATAGCGGGGGAACTGTTTTTT
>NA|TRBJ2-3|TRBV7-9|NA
CASSLTQGTDTQYF
TGTGCCAGCAGCTTAACGCAGGGAACAGATACGCAGTATTTT
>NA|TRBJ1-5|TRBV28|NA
CASFEGNQPQHF
TGTGCCAGCTTCGAGGGCAATCAGCCCCAGCATTTT
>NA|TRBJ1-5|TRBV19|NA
CASSIATPARSRGSNQPQHF
TGTGCCAGTAGTATAGCCACGCCCGCGCGCAGTCGCGGTAGCAATCAGCCCCAGCATTTT
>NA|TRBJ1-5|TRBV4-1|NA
CASSRTGPDQPQHF
TGCGCCAGCAGCCGTACAGGCCCCGATCAGCCCCAGCATTTT
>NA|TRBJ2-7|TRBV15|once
CATSRDGGYEQYF
TGTGCCACCAGCAGAGATGGAGGCTACGAGCAGTACTTC
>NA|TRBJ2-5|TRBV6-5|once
CASSRGSGETQYF
TGTGCCAGCAGTCGGGGTAGTGGCGAGACCCAGTACTTC